The 30 T cell receptor beta chains reported below all come from one sample, sequenced in a study of T-cell memory formation after mild COVID-19 (TCRdb year 2021). The protocol used for the library was 5' RACE. Sequenced on an Illumina NovaSeq 6000. TCRdb passed the public sequencing reads through fastp at Q25 and MiXCR, retaining productive beta sequences. Each CDR3 protein gets just one entry, which takes the most common genes and DNA from the rows behind it. In this sample the table shows more than 150,000 distinct CDR3 sequences, over 20% of which occur a single time. More than 20% of the sample belongs to the ten largest clones. The sequencing input was PBMCs or a T cell subset sorted from them (not recorded which). All receptors come from an adult woman who had mild COVID-19 (a few samples of this study predate the infection). The sample titles of this study are shuffled in the database, so cell type and time point are left out; the donor was told from shared clones.

This clonotype was counted once. The J gene is TRBJ2-1, the V gene TRBV20-1, with 9 nucleotides matching TRBD2. Germline lookup yields CDR1 DFQATT and CDR2 SNEGSKA (reference sequence). CDR3 size: 18 residues. V lost 0 bases to trimming and J lost 1 base; unmatched junction nucleotides: 10. The DNA for the CDR3 is TGCAGTGCTAGAGAGATTAGTAGCGGGAGTTGGTCCTACAATGAGCAGTTCTTC. It specifies CSAREISSGSWSYNEQFF.

The V call is TRBV7-6, the J call TRBJ2-7, with D tentatively TRBD1 (6 bases). Germline V gives CDR1 SGHVS, CDR2 FNYEAQ. Trimming stripped 4 bases from V and 2 bases from J, with 12 bases between. The CDR3 consists of 14 residues. CDR3 DNA: TGTGCCAGCAGCTCGGACAGCTACCCCTACGAGCAGTACTTC. This codes for CASSSDSYPYEQYF.

The chain recombines TRBV5-1 with TRBJ2-3, with 8 bases aligning to TRBD2. This CDR3 is 17 amino acids long. Germline lookup yields CDR1 SGHRS and CDR2 YFSETQ. With V trimmed by 0 bases and J by 2 bases, 8 bases remained unmatched. The CDR3 bases are TGCGCCAGCAGCTTGGGATTAGCGGGGTCCTTCACAGATACGCAGTATTTT. Protein sequence: CASSLGLAGSFTDTQYF.

J is TRBJ2-2 and V is TRBV6-2 or TRBV6-3; 10 nucleotides match TRBD1. Trimming at V came to 6 bases and at J to 6 bases, leaving 10 bases not matched to a gene. This CDR3 has 16 amino acids. Per germline, CDR1 MNHEY and CDR2 SVGEGT. The CDR3 is CASSRGTGEYSGELFF. CDR3 sequence (DNA): TGTGCCAGCAGCCGAGGGACAGGGGAGTATTCCGGGGAGCTGTTTTTT.

At least ten counts were recorded for this clonotype. This chain links TRBV7-9 with TRBJ2-7; 8 nucleotides match TRBD1. The junction had 5 bases not matched to a gene; V was cut back by 5 bases and J by 2 bases. Germline assignment: CDR1 SEHNR and CDR2 FQNEAQ (reference sequence). The CDR3 runs 14 residues. CDR3 in DNA: TGTGCCAGCAGCCCGGACAGGGCCCCCTACGAGCAGTACTTC. It codes for CASSPDRAPYEQYF.

V is TRBV9 and J is TRBJ2-1, with 9 positions matching TRBD2. J lost 7 bases, V lost 0 bases, and 8 bases had no gene match. The V gene's germline CDR1 is SGDLS and CDR2 YYNGEE. CDR3 length equals 16 residues. The CDR3 loop reads CASSVVEREARNEQFF. DNA of the CDR3: TGTGCCAGCAGCGTAGTGGAGCGGGAGGCGAGAAATGAGCAGTTCTTC.

In its sample, this clonotype was seen a few times. The chain uses TRBV5-1 and TRBJ1-2, with a possible D match to TRBD1 (5 bases). The V gene's germline CDR1 is SGHRS and CDR2 YFSETQ. V was cut by 2 bases and J by 3 bases, with 8 bases left in between. The CDR3 is made up of 13 amino acids. CDR3: CASSLDSDYGYTF. In DNA, the CDR3 is TGCGCCAGCAGCTTAGACAGTGACTATGGCTACACCTTC.

The CDR3 sequence: CASSPMERGLTDTQYF. DNA of the CDR3: TGCGCCAGCAGCCCTATGGAGCGGGGGCTGACAGATACGCAGTATTTT. The chain joins TRBV4-1 to TRBJ2-3, with TRBD2 matching 8 bases. The trim removed 4 bases at V and 3 bases at J, leaving 9 bases unmatched. The CDR3 has 16 residues. CDR1 is MGHRA and CDR2 is YSYEKL in the germline V gene.

In its sample, this clonotype was seen a few times. The chain recombines TRBV7-9 with TRBJ2-3; 11 bases are shared with TRBD2. Germline lookup yields CDR1 SEHNR and CDR2 FQNEAQ (reference sequence). The V gene end was trimmed by 4 bases and the J gene end by 14 bases; junction bases not matched to a gene: 11. The CDR3 runs to 14 residues. As DNA, the CDR3 is TGTGCCAGCAGCTCGCTACTAGCGGGGGCGGGGCCGTATTTT. Protein product: CASSSLLAGAGPYF.

The table lists this clonotype with a few counts. This sequence joins TRBV27 and TRBJ2-4; D possibly matches TRBD1 or TRBD2 (5 bases each). The CDR3 runs to 14 residues. The V end lost 5 bases, the J end lost 5 bases, and 13 bases lay between the germline ends. Germline V gene data show CDR1 as MNHEY and CDR2 as SMNVEV (reference sequence). CDR3 loop: CASSHRDGENIQYF. As DNA, the CDR3 is TGTGCCAGCAGTCACCGGGACGGGGAAAACATTCAGTACTTC.

The CDR3, as DNA: TGTGCCAGCAGTGAAGGTTTGGGGGACGGGGATCACGAGCAGTACTTC. This encodes CASSEGLGDGDHEQYF. The chain has TRBV6-1 and TRBJ2-7; perhaps D is TRBD1 or TRBD2 (5 bases each). Trimming took off 1 base at V and 5 bases at J, with 18 bases between the two ends. CDR3 length equals 16 residues. The germline V gene has CDR1 MNHNS and CDR2 SASEGT.

This clonotype was detected only a few times. The chain links TRBV12-3 or TRBV12-4 to TRBJ2-3; D call uncertain. Trimming cost V 5 bases and J 0 bases, with 12 bases left between them. CDR3 length: 15 residues. In DNA, the CDR3 is TGTGCCAGCAGTCCGGGCAGCCATAGCACAGATACGCAGTATTTT. Amino acids: CASSPGSHSTDTQYF.

The rearrangement joins TRBV19 to TRBJ2-7, with 8 bases identical to TRBD2. J was trimmed by 1 base and V by 6 bases; bases with no gene match: 5. Germline V lookup: CDR1 LNHDA, CDR2 SQIVND (reference sequence). The CDR3 loop spans 14 amino acids. The CDR3 sequence: CASRPSGGSYEQYF. Here the CDR3 DNA reads TGTGCCAGTAGGCCCTCGGGAGGGTCCTACGAGCAGTACTTC.

This clonotype was seen more than once but under ten times. This chain links TRBV27 with TRBJ2-5; no clear D. Germline V lookup: CDR1 MNHEY, CDR2 SMNVEV (reference sequence). The CDR3 loop spans 11 amino acids. The V end lost 6 bases, the J end lost 2 bases, and 4 bases lay between the germline ends. CDR3 residues: CASRRQETQYF. In DNA, the CDR3 is TGTGCCAGCAGGCGGCAAGAGACCCAGTACTTC.

The chain links TRBV24-1 to TRBJ2-1; D call uncertain. Germline values: CDR1 KGHDR, CDR2 SFDVKD. V lost 0 bases and J lost 5, with 7 bases in between. The CDR3 totals 14 residues. CDR3 DNA: TGTGCCACCAGTGATTTGCCCCTAGACAATGAGCAGTTCTTC. Translation: CATSDLPLDNEQFF.

This clonotype appeared a few times. V and J are TRBV9 and TRBJ2-7, with 8 bases that match TRBD1. The CDR3 runs to 16 residues. Per the germline V gene, CDR1 is SGDLS and CDR2 is YYNGEE. The V gene end was trimmed by 3 bases and the J gene end by 5 bases; junction bases not matched to a gene: 13. For the CDR3, the DNA is TGTGCCAGCAGCGCCCGACCGGGACAGGCTCTCGACGAGCAGTACTTC. It encodes CASSARPGQALDEQYF.

The genes are TRBV6-4 and TRBJ2-7; D could derive from TRBD1 or TRBD2 (5 bases each). The CDR3 is 11 residues long. Germline V gene sequence: CDR1 MRHNA, CDR2 SNTAGT. CDR3 in DNA: TGTGCCAGCATCCCCCGGGAACAGGCCATCGTC. This encodes CASIPREQAIV.

This sequence joins TRBV18 and TRBJ2-4; 8 bases align to TRBD1. Trimming took 6 bases from V and 1 from J; bases not matched to a gene: 8. This CDR3 is built from 16 residues. Germline assignment: CDR1 KGHSH and CDR2 LQKENI. The CDR3 DNA sequence: TGTGCCAGCTCCGGACAGGGAAGAGGGGCCAAAAACATTCAGTACTTC. Its protein product is CASSGQGRGAKNIQYF.

V and J are TRBV20-1 and TRBJ2-5; 7 bases match TRBD2. From germline, CDR1 is DFQATT and CDR2 SNEGSKA (reference sequence). The CDR3 contains 12 residues. V was pared by 1 base and J by 7 bases, with 3 bases of the junction left unmatched. CDR3 nucleotide sequence: TGCAGTGCTAGAGTCTGGGAGGGGACCCAGTACTTC. Protein sequence: CSARVWEGTQYF.

The chain recombines TRBV7-9 with TRBJ2-1; 8 bases align to TRBD2. Germline V lookup: CDR1 SEHNR, CDR2 FQNEAQ (reference sequence). The CDR3 is 16 amino acids. V shed 5 bases, J shed 5 bases, and the junction held 11 bases outside the gene matches. CDR3 sequence: CASSPFWREVNNEQFF. CDR3 nucleotide sequence: TGTGCCAGCAGCCCGTTCTGGCGGGAGGTGAACAATGAGCAGTTCTTC.

The chain couples TRBV6-5 to TRBJ1-2, with D perhaps TRBD1 (6 bases). Germline loops: CDR1 MNHEY, CDR2 SVGAGI. V lost 7 bases and J 8 bases, leaving 23 bases between the germline ends. This CDR3 is 15 amino acids long. The DNA of the CDR3 is TGTGCCAGCACTTCAAGGGGGACACTCCCTGAGGGCTACACCTTC. Translation: CASTSRGTLPEGYTF.

The rearrangement links TRBV15 to TRBJ2-1, with a possible D match to TRBD1 (7 bases). V dropped 5 bases and J dropped 7 bases, with 18 bases sitting between them. Germline CDR1 is LNHNV and CDR2 is YYDKDF (reference sequence). This CDR3 is built from 15 residues. Written as DNA, the CDR3 is TGTGCCACCAGCCCTAAGGGGTCAGGGGGGAATGAGCAGTTCTTC. Amino acid sequence: CATSPKGSGGNEQFF.

This clonotype was counted a few times. The rearrangement links TRBV5-6 to TRBJ1-1; D unresolved. This CDR3 is built from 15 residues. CDR1 SGHDT and CDR2 YYEEEE come from the germline V gene. V was cut by 1 base and J by 4 bases, with 14 bases left in between. The CDR3 DNA follows: TGTGCCAGCAGCTTGTCGGCGGGAGGTAGCACTGAAGCTTTCTTT. This sequence encodes CASSLSAGGSTEAFF.

This clonotype has ten or more counts. A much larger clone lies one base from this, so it may be a read error. J is TRBJ2-7 and V is TRBV7-9; no firm D call. V was cut by 5 bases and J by 0 bases, with 8 bases left in between. The CDR3 spans 13 residues. CDR1 and CDR2 (germline): SEHNR, FQNEAQ (reference sequence). Here the CDR3 DNA reads TGTGCCAGCAGCGTACAGAGCTCCTACGAGCAGTACTTC. Amino acid sequence: CASSVQSSYEQYF.

This clonotype has only a few counts. The chain links TRBV5-1 to TRBJ2-1; maybe TRBD2 (5 bases). Between the trimmed V and J ends, which lost 4 bases and 7 bases, there was a span of 15 bases. The CDR3 covers 14 residues. Germline V gives CDR1 SGHRS, CDR2 YFSETQ. The CDR3: CASSPGEGRNEQFF. The CDR3 DNA reads as TGCGCCAGCAGCCCCGGTGAGGGTAGAAATGAGCAGTTCTTC.

This chain links TRBV9 with TRBJ2-2; D possibly corresponds to TRBD1 (5 bases). The CDR3 runs 15 residues. Germline-derived CDR1 and CDR2 are SGDLS and YYNGEE. The V end lost 3 bases, the J end lost 6 bases, and 15 bases lay between the germline ends. The CDR3 DNA is TGTGCCAGCAGCGGGGGCCCGACCCTCTCCGGGGAGCTGTTTTTT. This gives the protein CASSGGPTLSGELFF. Supplemented by reference TRBV9 and TRBJ2-2, the full variable domain reads DSGVTQTPKHLITATGQRVTLRCSPRSGDLSVYWYQQSLDQGLQFLIQYYNGEERAKGNILERFSAQQFPDLHSELNLSSLELGDSALYFCASSGGPTLSGELFFGEGSRLTVL.

The rearrangement joins TRBV19 to TRBJ2-2; 8 positions match TRBD1. V lost 3 bases, J lost 6 bases, and 3 bases stayed unmatched. Germline V lookup: CDR1 LNHDA, CDR2 SQIVND (reference sequence). The CDR3 has 14 amino acids. The CDR3 DNA reads TGTGCCAGTAGTATGGACAGGGCGGCCGGGGAGCTGTTTTTT. Residues: CASSMDRAAGELFF.

This clonotype was seen just once. V gene TRBV12-3 or TRBV12-4 combines with J gene TRBJ2-1, with 9 bases lining up with TRBD2. The CDR3 is 14 amino acids. The J segment lost 8 bases and the V segment lost 3 bases, leaving 5 bases of the junction unmatched. This CDR3 is CASSFGGRVDEQFF. CDR3 DNA: TGTGCCAGCAGTTTTGGCGGGAGGGTGGATGAGCAGTTCTTC.

The chain recombines TRBV6-2 or TRBV6-3 with TRBJ1-1; D ambiguous. The CDR3 length is 14 residues. From germline, CDR1 is MNHEY and CDR2 SVGEGT. Trimming removed 3 bases from V and 1 base from J, with 9 bases in between. The CDR3 reads CASSYPTSNTEAFF. The CDR3 DNA is TGTGCCAGCAGTTATCCGACCTCGAACACTGAAGCTTTCTTT.

The chain joins TRBV2 to TRBJ1-2; D is unclear. CDR1 SNHLY and CDR2 FYNNEI come from the germline V gene. V lost 6 bases, J lost 8 bases, and 22 bases lay in between. This CDR3 has 15 amino acids. The CDR3 protein is CASRAPDAPTSGYTF. CDR3 DNA: TGTGCCAGCAGGGCCCCGGACGCCCCAACGAGCGGCTACACCTTC.